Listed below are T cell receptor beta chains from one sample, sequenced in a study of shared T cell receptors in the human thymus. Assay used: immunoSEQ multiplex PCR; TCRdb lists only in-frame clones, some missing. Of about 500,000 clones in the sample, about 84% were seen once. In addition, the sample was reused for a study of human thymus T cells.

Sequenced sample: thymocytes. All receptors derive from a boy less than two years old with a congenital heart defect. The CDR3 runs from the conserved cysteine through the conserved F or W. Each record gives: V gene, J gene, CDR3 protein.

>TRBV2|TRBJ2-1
CASTSGRAVEFF
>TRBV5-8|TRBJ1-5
CASSWPPGGGNQPQHF
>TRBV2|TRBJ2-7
CASSESASGYEQYF
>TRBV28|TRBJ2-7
CASSLRDLTPGEQYF
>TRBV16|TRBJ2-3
CASSRKIVAGFRTDTQYF
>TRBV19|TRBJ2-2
CASSMGTGGAGELFF
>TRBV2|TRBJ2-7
CASSSKRQDESYEQYF
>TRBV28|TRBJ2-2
CASSSRLAGVTGELFF
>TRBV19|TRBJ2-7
CASSMGDRGSYEQYF
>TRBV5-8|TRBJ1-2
CASSLEQGFGYTF
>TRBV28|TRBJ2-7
CASSLSVTSGRPYEQYF
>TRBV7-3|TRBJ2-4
CASSLGGSESKNIQYF
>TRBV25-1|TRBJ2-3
CASSDRGLRTDTQYF
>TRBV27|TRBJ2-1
CASSSGLAGDNEQFF
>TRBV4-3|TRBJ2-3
CASSQLSGLADSTDTQYF
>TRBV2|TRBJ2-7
CASSVLRGPSYEQYF
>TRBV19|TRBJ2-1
CASSMSGPSSYNEQFF
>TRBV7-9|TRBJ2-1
CASSLAWDRISYNEQFF
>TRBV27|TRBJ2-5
CASSLSNQETQYF
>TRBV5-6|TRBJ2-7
CASSSGTRVYEQYF
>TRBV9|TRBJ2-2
CASGAGANTGELFF
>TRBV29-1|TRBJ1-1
CSGGGLGPWNTEAFF
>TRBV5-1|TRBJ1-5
CASSLGGEGNQPQHF
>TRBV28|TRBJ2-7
CASSSPLGGSSYEQYF
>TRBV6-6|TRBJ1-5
CASSRQGNQPQHF
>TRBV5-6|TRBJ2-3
CASSLASESTDTQYF